This T cell receptor beta chain was observed in a study of regulatory T cells in long-lasting Graves disease. Time point indicated: persistent/refractory GD, antithyroid drugs over 5 years with positive TRAb. Following extraction of RNA from PBMCs, that RNA was used to make the TCR library. The CDR3 is 14 amino acids. Germline CDR1 reads MNHNS; CDR2 reads SASEGT. Trimming cost V 6 bases and J 3 bases; bases outside gene matches: 8. iRepertoire HTBI primers and Arm-PCR of CDR3 regions built TCR beta libraries. TCRdb re-called the multiplex PCR reads with MiXCR, one entry per CDR3 protein. The table shows 300,000 to 500,000 distinct CDR3 sequences, with less than 25% occurring only once. Many counts were recorded for this clonotype.

The chain couples TRBV6-1 to TRBJ2-7; 7 bases map to TRBD1. The receptor was derived from a female donor with Graves disease. The sequencing used peripheral blood mononuclear cells (PBMCs), collected when the disease was refractory, from a patient treated with antithyroid drugs. This CDR3 reads CASRRQGSFYEQYF. The CDR3 DNA reads as TGTGCCAGCAGACGACAGGGTTCTTTCTACGAGCAGTACTTC.